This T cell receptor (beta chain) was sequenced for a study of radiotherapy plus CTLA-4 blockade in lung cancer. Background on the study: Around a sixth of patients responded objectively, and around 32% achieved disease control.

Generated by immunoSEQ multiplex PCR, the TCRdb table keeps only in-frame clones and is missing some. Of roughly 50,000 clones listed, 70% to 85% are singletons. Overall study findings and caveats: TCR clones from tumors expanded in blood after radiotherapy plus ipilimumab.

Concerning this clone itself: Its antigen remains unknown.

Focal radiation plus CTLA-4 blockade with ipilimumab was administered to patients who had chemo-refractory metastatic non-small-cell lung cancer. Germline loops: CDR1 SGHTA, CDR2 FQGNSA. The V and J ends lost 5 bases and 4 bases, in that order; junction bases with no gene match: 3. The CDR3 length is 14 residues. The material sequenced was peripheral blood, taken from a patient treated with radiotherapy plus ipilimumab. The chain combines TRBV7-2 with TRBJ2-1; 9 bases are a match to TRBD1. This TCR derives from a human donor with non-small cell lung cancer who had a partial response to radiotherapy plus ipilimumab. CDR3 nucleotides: TGTGCCAGCAGCGTTGGGACAGGGTACAATGAGCAGTTCTTC. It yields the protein CASSVGTGYNEQFF.